This T cell receptor (beta chain) was obtained from a study of cytomegalovirus exposure and HLA in healthy donors. Concerning this clone itself: Its target is not known.

This PCR relied on a set of 60 Vbeta primers and 13 Jbeta primers. The table came from immunoSEQ multiplex PCR; TCRdb's copy has only in-frame clones and leaves some out. The sample holds over 95,000 clones, over 75% seen once. Findings and caveats of the study: The authors later linked a missense DCLRE1C variant to TCR beta V- and J-gene trimming. Per a prior analysis, the majority of TCR beta V segments were productive roughly 90% or roughly 30% of the time.

V was cut by 5 bases and J by 7 bases, with 6 bases left in between. The germline CDR1 and CDR2 sequences are ENHRY and SYGVKD. The CDR3 runs to 11 residues. Sequenced sample: PBMCs. The receptor's source is a man in his forties in good health and CMV-seronegative. V and J are TRBV10-3 and TRBJ2-1; D remains unclear. The chain's CDR3 is CAISSWNEQFF. The CDR3, as DNA: TGTGCCATCAGTAGCTGGAATGAGCAGTTCTTC.